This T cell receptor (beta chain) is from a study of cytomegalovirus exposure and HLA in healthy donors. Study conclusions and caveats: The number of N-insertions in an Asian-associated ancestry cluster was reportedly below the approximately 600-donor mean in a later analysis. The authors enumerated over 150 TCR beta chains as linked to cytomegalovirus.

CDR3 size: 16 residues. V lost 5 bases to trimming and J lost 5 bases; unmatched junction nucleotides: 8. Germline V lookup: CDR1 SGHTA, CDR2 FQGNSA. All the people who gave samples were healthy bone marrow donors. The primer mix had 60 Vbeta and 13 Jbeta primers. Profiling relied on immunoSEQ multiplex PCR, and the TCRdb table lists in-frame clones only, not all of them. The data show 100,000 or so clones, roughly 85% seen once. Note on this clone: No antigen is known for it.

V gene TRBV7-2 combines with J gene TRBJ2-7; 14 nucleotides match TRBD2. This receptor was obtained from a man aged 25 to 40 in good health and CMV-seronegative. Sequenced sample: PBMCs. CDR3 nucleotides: TGTGCCAGCAGCCAAAGGGGGACTAGCGGGAGCGACGAGCAGTACTTC. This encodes CASSQRGTSGSDEQYF.